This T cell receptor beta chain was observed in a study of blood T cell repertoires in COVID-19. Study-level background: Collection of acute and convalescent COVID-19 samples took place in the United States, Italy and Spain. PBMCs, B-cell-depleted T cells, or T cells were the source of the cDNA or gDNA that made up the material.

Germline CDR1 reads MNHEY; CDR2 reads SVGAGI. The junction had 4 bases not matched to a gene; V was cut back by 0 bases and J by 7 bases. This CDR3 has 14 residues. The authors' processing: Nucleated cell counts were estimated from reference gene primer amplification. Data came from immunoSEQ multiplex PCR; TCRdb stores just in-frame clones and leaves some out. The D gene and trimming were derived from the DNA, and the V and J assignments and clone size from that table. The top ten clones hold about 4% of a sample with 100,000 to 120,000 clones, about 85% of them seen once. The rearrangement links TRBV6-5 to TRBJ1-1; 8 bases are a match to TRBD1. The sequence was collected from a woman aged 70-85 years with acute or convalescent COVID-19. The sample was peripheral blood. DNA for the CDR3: TGTGCCAGCAGTTACTCGACAGGGGCGTATGAAGCTTTCTTT. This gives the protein CASSYSTGAYEAFF.